Given below is one TCR beta chain in context. This clonotype was counted between two and nine times. There is no known antigen for this receptor. Per-nucleotide qualities are absent, and no much larger clonotype sits a single base away. TCRdb records Illumina HiSeq 1500 as the sequencer. The public reads were run again by TCRdb, first through fastp at Q25 and then through MiXCR, and only productive beta chains were kept. Every CDR3 protein is listed once, alongside the most common genes and DNA of its rows. This sample lists roughly 990,000 distinct CDR3 sequences; around 31% were detected once. Of the sample, about 14% falls within the top ten clones. CDR3 length: 11 amino acids, cysteine to phenylalanine. The only DNA kept is the CDR3, 33 bases in frame from the first base. The trim is 7 bases for V and 8 bases for J, with a gap of 9 bases between the germline ends. CDR1 and CDR2 are read off the germline V gene (reference sequence) as SEHNR and FQNEAQ.

The sample belongs to a study of T cell repertoires in cytomegalovirus infection (dated by TCRdb to between 2018 and 2020). For the wider study: Peptide stimulations targeted recently identified HLA-C-restricted CMV epitopes, whose presentation resists viral immunomodulation, together with well-studied HLA-B-restricted epitopes. Because public TCR beta signatures pointed to carriage of CMV infection together with the matching HLA type, the HLA type of each donor mattered for the analysis.

What this sample's treatment or condition label stands for: in vitro stimulation with specific CMV peptide epitopes to enrich CMV-specific T cells. Study-wide conclusions, independent of this receptor: The ex vivo response was dominated by HLA-C-restricted CMV-specific TCR beta clonotypes, which also provided the single most frequent clonotype in two of eight donors. Carriers of CMV infection plus the relevant HLA type were discriminated by the cumulative frequency of public TCR beta family members in the study cohort and in an independent roughly 340-donor cohort.

The sequence was obtained from a human donor in good health (CMV status not recorded). Some clones in this sample may be carry-over from other donors' samples. Sequences were derived from cultured CD8+ T cells from PBMCs, sampled from culture after CMV antigen stimulation. Recombination joined TRBV7-9 with TRBJ2-1; the D gene is not confidently resolved. This receptor carries the CDR3 CASNNADEQFF. The DNA reads as follows: TGTGCCAGCAACAATGCCGATGAGCAGTTCTTC.